The clone carrying this TCR beta chain was recorded only once. The antigen is unknown. The study ran its PCR with 60 Vbeta and 13 Jbeta primers. Sequencing used immunoSEQ multiplex PCR; TCRdb keeps in-frame clones, though not all of them. The sample records some 99,000 clones, roughly two thirds being singletons. The source of the sample is a study of cytomegalovirus exposure and HLA in healthy donors. Nominally healthy donors provided the samples, though records likely missed some immune exposures. The CDR3 covers 19 residues. Germline V gene sequence: CDR1 SGHTA, CDR2 FQGNSA. The junction had 11 bases not matched to a gene; V was cut back by 5 bases and J by 0 bases. General study points: A later analysis, which compared TCR beta chains of equal frequency, found the HLA-associated ones more clonally expanded. Further analysis was carried out later, and it showed several of the most significant clusters appearing linked to common viral pathogens. According to an earlier analysis, most TCR beta V segments yielded productive rearrangements about 90% or about 30% of the time.

What was sequenced was PBMCs. The chain is built from TRBV7-2 and TRBJ1-5, with TRBD1 matching 12 bases. The sequence was collected from a man between 40 and 49 years old in good health and CMV-seronegative. CDR3 sequence reads: CASSPRWGQGADSNQPQHF. In nucleotides, the CDR3 is TGTGCCAGCAGCCCCCGCTGGGGACAGGGGGCTGATAGCAATCAGCCCCAGCATTTT. Using reference TRBV7-2 and TRBJ1-5 for the parts outside the CDR3, the full variable domain is GAGVSQSPSNKVTEKGKDVELRCDPISGHTALYWYRQSLGQGLEFLIYFQGNSAPDKSGLPSDRFSAERTGGSVSTLTIQRTQQEDSAVYLCASSPRWGQGADSNQPQHFGDGTRLSIL.